Below, 10 T cell receptor beta chains from the same sample are listed, as sequenced in a study of T cell responses to AZD1222 COVID-19 vaccine (dated by TCRdb to about 2021). The time point label, as the study defines it: baseline before first vaccination. The library relied on the immunoSEQ multiplex PCR assay. Entries here come from immuneACCESS through TCRdb and include only in-frame sequences with V and J called. Some clones fail to appear in such tables; in the studies checked, an unresolved V gene covers under half of the shortfall, and the cause of the remainder is unknown. The sample table contains about 180,000 clones; only one count was recorded for about 89% of them. Of the sample, 1.5% to 2% falls within the top ten clones. The sample in question was peripheral blood, obtained on day 0 of AZD1222 vaccination. These TCRs come from an adult in good health.

The rearrangement links TRBV6-5 to TRBJ1-6; D gene uncertain. Looked up from germline, CDR1 is MNHEY and CDR2 is SVGAGI. V lost 7 bases and J 6 bases, leaving 13 bases between the germline ends. This CDR3 is built from 14 residues. The CDR3 sequence: CASNQEGFNSPLHF. In DNA, the CDR3 is TGTGCCAGCAACCAGGAAGGATTTAATTCACCCCTCCACTTT.

V usage is TRBV10-1 and J usage is TRBJ1-6; 7 bases are a match to TRBD1. In germline, CDR1 is WNHNN, CDR2 SYGVQD (reference sequence). V shed 3 bases and J 9 bases; nucleotides not matched to a gene: 2. The CDR3 has 13 amino acids. The CDR3 here is CASSDRGSSPLHF. The CDR3, as DNA: TGCGCCAGCAGTGACAGGGGGAGTTCACCCCTCCACTTT.

V usage is TRBV12-3 or TRBV12-4 and J usage is TRBJ2-2; D remains unclear. Trimming left V 6 bases short and J 6 bases short, with 11 bases between. The CDR3 has 13 residues. CDR3 sequence (DNA): TGTGCCAGCAGCCCTGCGTGGTCCGGGGAGCTGTTTTTT. Translated, it gives CASSPAWSGELFF.

Here the CDR3 reads CASSESGVGNQPQHF. CDR3 in DNA: TGTGCCAGCAGTGAATCAGGGGTTGGCAATCAGCCCCAGCATTTT. This chain links TRBV25-1 with TRBJ1-5, with TRBD1 as a possible D gene (6 bases). CDR3 length: 15 residues. Trimming removed 1 base from V and 2 bases from J, with 9 bases in between. Germline loops: CDR1 MGHDK, CDR2 SYGVNS.

CDR3 bases: TGCGCCAGCAGCCAACTGGCCGGGACAACCAAAAACATTCAGTACTTC. As protein: CASSQLAGTTKNIQYF. The chain employs TRBV4-3 and TRBJ2-4, with D tentatively TRBD1 (6 bases). This CDR3 is 16 amino acids long. Trimming removed 2 bases at V and 2 bases at J, with 13 bases between. The germline CDR1 and CDR2 sequences are LGHNA and YSLEER.

The V and J genes are TRBV24-1 and TRBJ2-1, with 7 bases fitting TRBD1. The CDR3 totals 16 residues. Trimming removed 1 base from V and 4 bases from J; junction bases left unmatched: 6. Looked up from germline, CDR1 is KGHDR and CDR2 is SFDVKD. The CDR3 reads CATSDFRGGRYNEQFF. CDR3 sequence (DNA): TGTGCCACCAGTGATTTCAGAGGGGGCCGGTACAATGAGCAGTTCTTC.

This clone was counted only a few times. V gene TRBV19 combines with J gene TRBJ1-2; 7 nucleotides line up with TRBD1. The germline V gene has CDR1 LNHDA and CDR2 SQIVND (reference sequence). CDR3 length equals 13 residues. The J segment lost 2 bases and the V segment lost 9 bases, leaving 6 bases of the junction unmatched. CDR3 in DNA: TGTGCCAGCCGAGACAGGGCGAACTATGGCTACACCTTC. It is translated as CASRDRANYGYTF. Supplemented by reference TRBV19 and TRBJ1-2, the full variable domain reads DGGITQSPKYLFRKEGQNVTLSCEQNLNHDAMYWYRQDPGQGLRLIYYSQIVNDFQKGDIAEGYSVSREKKESFPLTVTSAQKNPTAFYLCASRDRANYGYTFGSGTRLTVV.

The V and J genes are TRBV27 and TRBJ1-2, with D maybe TRBD1 (6 bases). Germline loops: CDR1 MNHEY, CDR2 SMNVEV (reference sequence). The CDR3 sequence is 14 residues long. Trimming removed 7 bases at V and 6 bases at J, with 18 bases between. For the CDR3, the DNA is TGTGCCAGCACCAAAGGGAGTAAGGGGGATGGCTACACCTTC. Translating gives CASTKGSKGDGYTF.

The chain has TRBV29-1 and TRBJ1-2; D is ambiguous. The CDR3 is made up of 12 amino acids. Trimming took off 1 base at V and 1 base at J, with 4 bases between the two ends. The germline CDR1 and CDR2 sequences are SQVTM and ANQGSEA. DNA of the CDR3: TGCAGCGTTGAAGTTGATAACTATGGCTACACCTTC. Encoded protein: CSVEVDNYGYTF.

The rearrangement uses TRBV28 and TRBJ1-4; D may be TRBD1 (5 bases). CDR1 is MDHEN and CDR2 is SYDVKM in the germline V gene. The CDR3 runs 12 residues. V was clipped by 5 bases and J by 8 bases, with 9 bases between them. The CDR3: CASSGEGEKLFF. CDR3 DNA sequence: TGTGCCAGCAGTGGGGAGGGGGAAAAACTGTTTTTT.